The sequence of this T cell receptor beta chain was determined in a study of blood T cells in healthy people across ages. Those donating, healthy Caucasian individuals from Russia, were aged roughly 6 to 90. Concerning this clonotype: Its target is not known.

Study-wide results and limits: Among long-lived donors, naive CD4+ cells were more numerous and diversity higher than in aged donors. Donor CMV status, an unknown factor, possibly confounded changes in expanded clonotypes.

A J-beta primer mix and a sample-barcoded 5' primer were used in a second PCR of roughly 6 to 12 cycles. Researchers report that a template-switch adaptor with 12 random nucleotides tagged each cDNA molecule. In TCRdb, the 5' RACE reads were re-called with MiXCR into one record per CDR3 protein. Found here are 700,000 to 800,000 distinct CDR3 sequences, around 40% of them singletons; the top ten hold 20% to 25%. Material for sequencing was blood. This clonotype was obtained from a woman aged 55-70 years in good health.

This CDR3 reads CASSLDWANVLTF. As DNA, the CDR3 is TGTGCCAGCAGTCTAGATTGGGCCAACGTCCTGACTTTC. This chain links TRBV6-2 or TRBV6-3 with TRBJ2-6; D unresolved. Germline V gene lookup returns CDR1 MNHEY and CDR2 SVGEGT. The CDR3 contains 13 residues. Trimming shortened V by 5 bases and J by 5 bases, and 7 bases separated the two germline ends.